The present entry profiles one TCR beta chain with its context. This clone's antigen is unknown. No much larger clone exists at a distance of one base, and base qualities are not known. RNA was extracted using the RNeasy kit, and roughly 0.5 to 1 ug of the RNA was reverse transcribed with random hexamers. The immunoSEQ multiplex PCR assay, covering 54 Vbeta and 13 Jbeta segments, was used to amplify TCR beta CDR3 regions. PCR amplification bias was corrected by using a synthetic template baseline for primer optimization and computational correction. The study's processing was this. Only productive sequences were kept, with reads annotated to V, D and J genes according to IMGT and analyzed in immunoSEQ Analyzer. Clonality was computed as one minus Shannon entropy normalized by log2 of the number of productive unique sequences. For each patient and control, public and private clones were evaluated among the 100 most prevalent clones. A clone was defined as Susac-specific if it was absent from the healthy and MS cohorts, from some 1,100 published viral clones and from other ImmuneACCESS disease sequences. TCRdb trimmed public reads at Q25 via fastp, called clones via MiXCR and kept in-frame beta chains. Rows matching on CDR3 protein sequence are summarized as one entry with the most common DNA and genes. The V and J calls reflect TCRdb's pipeline rather than the authors' work. The sample table lists around 180,000 distinct CDR3 sequences, approximately 93% of them with a count of one. The ten largest account for more than 0.08% of the sample.

The germline V gene provides CDR1 SGHVS and CDR2 FQNEAQ. V was cut back by 3 bases and J by 4 bases, leaving a gap of 9 bases between them. The CDR3 runs 13 residues from the cysteine to the phenylalanine. The only DNA kept is the CDR3, 39 bases in frame from the first base. The data are from a study of CD8 T cells in Susac syndrome (dated by TCRdb to the late 2010s). In terms of the full investigation: The study used repertoire sequencing to test whether antigen drove CD8+ T cell activation and differentiation in Susac syndrome.

Peripheral blood CD8+ and CD4+ T cells from healthy donors, Susac syndrome patients and multiple sclerosis patients were profiled using high-throughput TCR beta sequencing. The multiple sclerosis controls were treatment-naive patients whose relapsing-remitting disease, either stable or active, fulfilled the revised McDonald criteria. CD8+ TEMRA cells were enriched by FACS, while bulk CD8+ and CD4+ T cells were purified by magnetic negative isolation. Blood was collected in EDTA tubes and processed within 24 hours, with PBMCs isolated through density gradient centrifugation. PBMCs intended for TCR sequencing were frozen in liquid nitrogen and were later thawed in a 37 degrees C water bath. The sorted or isolated CD4+, CD8+ and CD8+ TEMRA cells had a purity of 90% or higher. Overall study results and their limits: The number of individuals in the TCR sequencing and HLA analysis was acknowledged as relatively small.

This chain is built from TRBV7-8 and TRBJ1-1, with no D gene named confidently. The sequencing input was CD4+ T cells from PBMCs. This receptor was taken from a human donor with multiple sclerosis. For the CDR3, the sequence is CASSLGESTEAFF. The DNA sequence is as follows: TGTGCCAGCAGCTTGGGCGAAAGCACTGAAGCTTTCTTT.